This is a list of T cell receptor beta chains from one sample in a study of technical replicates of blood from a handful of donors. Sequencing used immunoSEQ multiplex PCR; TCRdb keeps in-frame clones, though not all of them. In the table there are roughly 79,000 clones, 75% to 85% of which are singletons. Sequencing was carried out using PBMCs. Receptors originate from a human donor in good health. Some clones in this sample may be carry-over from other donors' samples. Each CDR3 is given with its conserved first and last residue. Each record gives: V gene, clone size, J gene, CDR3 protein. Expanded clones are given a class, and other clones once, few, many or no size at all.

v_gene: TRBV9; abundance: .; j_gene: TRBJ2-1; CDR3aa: CASSVPSSVANEQFF
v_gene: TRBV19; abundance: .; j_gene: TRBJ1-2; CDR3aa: CASAPPGHTIYGYTF
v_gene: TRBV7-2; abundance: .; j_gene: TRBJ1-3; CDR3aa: CASSLGQGGNTIYF
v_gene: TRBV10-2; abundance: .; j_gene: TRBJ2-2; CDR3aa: CASRRGEGYTGELFF
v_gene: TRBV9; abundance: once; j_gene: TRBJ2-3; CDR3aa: CASSATGFTDTQYF
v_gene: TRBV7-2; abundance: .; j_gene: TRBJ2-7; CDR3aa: CASSLFGGDYEQYF
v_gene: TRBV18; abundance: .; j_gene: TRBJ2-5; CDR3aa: CASSTYQETQYF
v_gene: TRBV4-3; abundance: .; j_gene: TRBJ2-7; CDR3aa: CASSRWGAKSYEQYF
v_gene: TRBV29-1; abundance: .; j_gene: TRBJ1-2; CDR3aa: CSVTPGGGDGYTF
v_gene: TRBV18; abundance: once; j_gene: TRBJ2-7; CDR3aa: CASSASTPAAGGREQYF
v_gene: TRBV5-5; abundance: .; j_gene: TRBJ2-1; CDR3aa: CASSFQGSSYNEQFF
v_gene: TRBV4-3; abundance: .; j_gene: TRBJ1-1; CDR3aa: CASSQAQGASNTEAFF
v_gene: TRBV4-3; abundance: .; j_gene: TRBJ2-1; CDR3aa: CASSQELRNEQFF
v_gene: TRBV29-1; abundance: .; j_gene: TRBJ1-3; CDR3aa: CSGGTGGNTIYF
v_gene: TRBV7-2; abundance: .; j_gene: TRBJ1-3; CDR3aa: CASSLVGTSSGNTIYF
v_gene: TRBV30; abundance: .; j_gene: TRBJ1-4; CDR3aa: CACGTGLIEKLFF
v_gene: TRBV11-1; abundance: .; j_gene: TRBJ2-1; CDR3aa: CASSGAGTSVWNEQFF
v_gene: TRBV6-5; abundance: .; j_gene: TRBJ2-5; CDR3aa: CASGEASGRGTQYF
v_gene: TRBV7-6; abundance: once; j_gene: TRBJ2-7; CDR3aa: CASSLDRSYEQYF
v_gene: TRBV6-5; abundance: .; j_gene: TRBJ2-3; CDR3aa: CASSYWEAGAADTQYF
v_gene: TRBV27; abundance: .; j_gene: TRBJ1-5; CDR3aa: CASRGTDYQPQHF
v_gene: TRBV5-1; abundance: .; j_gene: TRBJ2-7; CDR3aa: CASSLTTQGLEQYF
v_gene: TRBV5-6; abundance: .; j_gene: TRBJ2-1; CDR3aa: CASSFQGSNEQFF
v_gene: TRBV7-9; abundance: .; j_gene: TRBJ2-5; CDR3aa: CASSLPLGETQYF
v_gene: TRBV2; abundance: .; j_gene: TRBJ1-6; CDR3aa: CASSEYGGRSSPLHF
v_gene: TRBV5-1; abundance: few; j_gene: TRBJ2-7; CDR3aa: CASSTTGAGYEQYF
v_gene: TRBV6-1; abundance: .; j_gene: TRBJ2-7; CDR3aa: CASTLARSYEQYF
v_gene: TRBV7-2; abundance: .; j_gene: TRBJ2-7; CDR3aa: CASSRGMLAGGPGEQYF
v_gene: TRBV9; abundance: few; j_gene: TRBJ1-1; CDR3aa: CASSPPGAPNTEAFF
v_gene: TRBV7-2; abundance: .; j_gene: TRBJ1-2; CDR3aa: CASSFDRGPGYTF
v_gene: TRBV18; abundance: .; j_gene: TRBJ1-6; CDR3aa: CASSPVPGSGSPLHF